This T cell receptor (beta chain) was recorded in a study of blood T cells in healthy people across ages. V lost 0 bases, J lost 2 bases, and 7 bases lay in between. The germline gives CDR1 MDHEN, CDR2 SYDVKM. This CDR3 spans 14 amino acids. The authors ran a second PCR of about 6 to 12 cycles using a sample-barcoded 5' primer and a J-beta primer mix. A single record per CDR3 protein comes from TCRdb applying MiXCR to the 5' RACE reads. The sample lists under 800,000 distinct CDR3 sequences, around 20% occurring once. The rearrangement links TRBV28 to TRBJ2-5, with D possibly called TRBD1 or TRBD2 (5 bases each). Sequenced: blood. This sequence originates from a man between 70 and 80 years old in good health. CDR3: CASSLWGDQETQYF. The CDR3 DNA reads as TGTGCCAGCAGTTTATGGGGGGATCAAGAGACCCAGTACTTC.